One sample yielded the 4 T cell receptor beta chains listed below, sequenced in a study of CXCR3-negative and CXCR3-positive naive CD8 T cells. These receptors' antigens are unknown. The TRB libraries of cDNA were built by UMI-labeled 5' RACE. TCRdb reanalyzed the 5' RACE reads and collapses them to one entry per CDR3 protein, without DNA. Recorded for this sample: about 94,000 distinct CDR3 sequences. Notes on the study in general: Naive CXCR3-positive cells had TRB CDR3s more hydrophobic than those of CXCR3-negative naive cells.

The sequenced sample consisted of naive CXCR3+ CD8+ T cells from blood. As to subset: CD45RO-CCR7+CD27+CD95- naive CD8+ T cells expressing CXCR3 (TNR3+). The receptors here all came from a human donor in good health. Some clones in this sample may be carry-over from other donors' samples.

Here the CDR3 reads CASSSLSGGEQFF. The chain carries TRBV28 and TRBJ2-1; TCRdb lists TRBD2, though no DNA is available to test this call. Germline loops: CDR1 MDHEN, CDR2 SYDVKM. The CDR3 consists of 13 residues.

The chain is built from TRBV28 and TRBJ2-1; TCRdb gives TRBD1 as the D gene, but with no DNA this cannot be confirmed. CDR1 and CDR2 from the germline V gene are MDHEN and SYDVKM. CDR3 length: 15 residues. CDR3 sequence reads: CASSSRELRGNEQFF.

The chain couples TRBV15 to TRBJ2-7. This CDR3 has 15 residues. Germline V gene data show CDR1 as LNHNV and CDR2 as YYDKDF (reference sequence). This CDR3 reads CATSRVPEPPYEQYF.

The CDR3 reads CASSLAPGDSNQPQHF. The chain carries TRBV7-6 and TRBJ1-5; the D call of TRBD1 rests on TCRdb alone, since no DNA is present to check it. The CDR3 has 16 amino acids. Germline V gene lookup returns CDR1 SGHVS and CDR2 FNYEAQ.